This TCR beta chain was identified during a study of blood T cell repertoires in COVID-19. The wider study: PBMCs, B-cell-depleted T cells, or T cells provided the cDNA or gDNA that made up the material.

Original handling: By means of reference gene primer amplification, nucleated cell counts were estimated. Generated by immunoSEQ multiplex PCR, the TCRdb table keeps only in-frame clones and is missing some. V and J calls and clone size are as listed in that table; D and trimming were resolved from the DNA. The sample has more than 400,000 clones; 90% are singletons. Donors in Cohort 3 counted as recovered after two negative PCRs, clearance, or symptom resolution. Sequenced sample: PBMCs or T cells enriched from blood (not recorded which). The TCR sequence derives from a man younger than 35 who had recovered from COVID-19.

The CDR3 sequence is CASSFGLRRGRNQPQHF. For the CDR3, the DNA is TGTGCCAGCAGTTTTGGGCTGCGGAGGGGGCGAAATCAGCCCCAGCATTTT. The chain couples TRBV28 to TRBJ1-5, with 7 bases fitting TRBD1. J lost 4 bases, V lost 3 bases, and 12 bases had no gene match. The germline V gene encodes CDR1 MDHEN and CDR2 SYDVKM. This CDR3 has 17 amino acids.